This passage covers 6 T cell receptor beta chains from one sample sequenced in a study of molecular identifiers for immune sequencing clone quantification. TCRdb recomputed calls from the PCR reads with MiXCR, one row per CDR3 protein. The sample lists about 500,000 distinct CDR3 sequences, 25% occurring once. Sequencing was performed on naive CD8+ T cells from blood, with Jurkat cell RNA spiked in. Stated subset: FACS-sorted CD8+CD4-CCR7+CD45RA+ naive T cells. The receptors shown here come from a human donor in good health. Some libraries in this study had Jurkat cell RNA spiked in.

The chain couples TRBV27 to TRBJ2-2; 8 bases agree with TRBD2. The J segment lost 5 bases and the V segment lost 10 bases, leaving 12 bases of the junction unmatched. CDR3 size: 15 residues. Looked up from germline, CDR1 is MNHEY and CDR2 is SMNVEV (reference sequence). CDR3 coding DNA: TGTGCCACCTTAACATACGGCGGGAGGACCGGGGAGCTGTTTTTT. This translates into CATLTYGGRTGELFF.

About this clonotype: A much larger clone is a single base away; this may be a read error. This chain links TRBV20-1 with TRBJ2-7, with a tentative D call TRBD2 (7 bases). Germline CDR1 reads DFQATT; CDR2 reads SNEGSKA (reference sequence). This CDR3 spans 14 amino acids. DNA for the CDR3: TGCGGTGCTAGAGGGACACTAGCGCATTACGAGCAGTACTTC. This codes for CGARGTLAHYEQYF.

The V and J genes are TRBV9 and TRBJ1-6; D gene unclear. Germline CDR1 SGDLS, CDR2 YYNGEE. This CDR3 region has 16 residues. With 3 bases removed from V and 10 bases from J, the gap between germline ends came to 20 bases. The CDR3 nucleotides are TGTGCCAGCAGCGCCCATCGGACCATACGGTCGTCACCCCTCCACTTT. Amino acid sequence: CASSAHRTIRSSPLHF.

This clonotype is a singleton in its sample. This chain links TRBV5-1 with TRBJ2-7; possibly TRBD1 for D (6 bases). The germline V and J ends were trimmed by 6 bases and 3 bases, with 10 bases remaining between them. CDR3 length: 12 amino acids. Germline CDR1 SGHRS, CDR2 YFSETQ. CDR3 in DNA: TGCGCCAGCAACTCGGACAGCTACGAGCAGTACTTC. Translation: CASNSDSYEQYF. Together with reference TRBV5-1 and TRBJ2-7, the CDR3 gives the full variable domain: KAGVTQTPRYLIKTRGQQVTLSCSPISGHRSVSWYQQTPGQGLQFLFEYFSETQRNKGNFPGRFSGRQFSNSRSEMNVSTLELGDSALYLCASNSDSYEQYFGPGTRLTVT.

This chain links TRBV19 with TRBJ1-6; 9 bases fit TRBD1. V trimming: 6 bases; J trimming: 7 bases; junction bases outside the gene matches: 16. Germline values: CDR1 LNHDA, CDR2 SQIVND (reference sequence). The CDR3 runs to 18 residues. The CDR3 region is CASSPGPSQGAWNSPLHF. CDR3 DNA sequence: TGTGCCAGTAGCCCTGGTCCCTCACAGGGGGCGTGGAATTCACCCCTCCACTTT.

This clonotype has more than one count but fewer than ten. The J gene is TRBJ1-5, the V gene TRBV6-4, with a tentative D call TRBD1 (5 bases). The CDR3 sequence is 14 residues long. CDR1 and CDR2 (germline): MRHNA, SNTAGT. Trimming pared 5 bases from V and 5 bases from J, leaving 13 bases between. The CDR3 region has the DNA TGTGCCAGCAGTAAAGGACACCCCTATCAGCCCCAGCATTTT. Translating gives CASSKGHPYQPQHF.